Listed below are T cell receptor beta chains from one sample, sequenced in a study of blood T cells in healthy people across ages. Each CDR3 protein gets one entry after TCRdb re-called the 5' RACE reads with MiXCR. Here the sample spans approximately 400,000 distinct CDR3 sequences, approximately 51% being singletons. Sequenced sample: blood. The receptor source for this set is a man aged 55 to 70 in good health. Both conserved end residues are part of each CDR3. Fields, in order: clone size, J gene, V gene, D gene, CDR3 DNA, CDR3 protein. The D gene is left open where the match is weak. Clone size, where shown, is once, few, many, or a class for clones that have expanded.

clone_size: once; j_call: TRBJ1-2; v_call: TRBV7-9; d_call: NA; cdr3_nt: TGTGCCAGCAGCTTAGGATTACAGGGATTTAGAACGAGTGGCTACACCTTC; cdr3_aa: CASSLGLQGFRTSGYTF
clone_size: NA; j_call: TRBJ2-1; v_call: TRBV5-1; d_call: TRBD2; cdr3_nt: TGCGCCAGCAGCTTAGGCGCGGGGGGACACAATGAGCAGTTCTTC; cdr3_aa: CASSLGAGGHNEQFF
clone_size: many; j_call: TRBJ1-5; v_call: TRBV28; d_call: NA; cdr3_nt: TGTGCCAGCAGTCGCCCTGGGGGGCCAGGTCAGCCCCAGCATTTT; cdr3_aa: CASSRPGGPGQPQHF
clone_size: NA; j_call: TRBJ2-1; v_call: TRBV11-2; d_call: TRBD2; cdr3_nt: TGTGCCAGCAGCTTAGAAGCGGGAGGCCTCTACAATGAGCAGTTCTTC; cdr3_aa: CASSLEAGGLYNEQFF
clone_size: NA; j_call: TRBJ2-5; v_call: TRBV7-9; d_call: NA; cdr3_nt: TGTGCCAGCAGCTTAGCGCCCAGGGGAGAGACCCAGTACTTC; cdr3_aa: CASSLAPRGETQYF
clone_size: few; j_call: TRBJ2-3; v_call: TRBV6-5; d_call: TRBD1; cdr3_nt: TGTGCCAGCAGTACCCGACAGGGACAGGGGGCAGATACGCAGTATTTT; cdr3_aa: CASSTRQGQGADTQYF
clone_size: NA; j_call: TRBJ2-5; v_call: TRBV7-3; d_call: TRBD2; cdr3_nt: TGTGCCAGCAGCCGGGCGTCCAGGGAGGGGGAGACCCAGTACTTC; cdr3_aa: CASSRASREGETQYF
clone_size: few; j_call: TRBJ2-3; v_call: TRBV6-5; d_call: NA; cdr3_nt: TGTGCCAGCACCCAGACAGATACGCAGTATTTT; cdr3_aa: CASTQTDTQYF
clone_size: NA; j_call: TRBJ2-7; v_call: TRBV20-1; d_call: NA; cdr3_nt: TGCAGTGCGAAGCGATACACCCATAGCGGAACTTACGAGCAGTACTTC; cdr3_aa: CSAKRYTHSGTYEQYF
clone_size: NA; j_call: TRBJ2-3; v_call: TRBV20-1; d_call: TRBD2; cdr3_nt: TGCGCTACGCTAGGGGAGGGAAGCACAGATACGCAGTATTTT; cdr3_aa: CATLGEGSTDTQYF
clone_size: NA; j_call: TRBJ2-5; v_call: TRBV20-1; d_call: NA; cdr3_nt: TGCAGTGCTAGGGATGGGATAAAGGAGACCCAGTACTTC; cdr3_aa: CSARDGIKETQYF
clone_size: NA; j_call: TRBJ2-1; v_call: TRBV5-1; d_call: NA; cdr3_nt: TGCGCCAGCAGCCGGATAGGGCACAATGAGCAGTTCTTC; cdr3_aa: CASSRIGHNEQFF
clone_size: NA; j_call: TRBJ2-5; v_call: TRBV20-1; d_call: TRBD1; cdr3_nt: TGCAGTGCTCTCACCCGGGACAGGGGGGCGAAAGAGACCCAGTACTTC; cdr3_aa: CSALTRDRGAKETQYF
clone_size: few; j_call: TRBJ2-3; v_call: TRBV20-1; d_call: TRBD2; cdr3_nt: TGCAGTGCTAGTAGGTCTAGCGGGGTCAGGGATACGCAGTATTTT; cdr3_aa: CSASRSSGVRDTQYF
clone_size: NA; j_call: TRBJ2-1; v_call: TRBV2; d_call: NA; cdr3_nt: TGTGCCAGCAGTGAAAAGGAGACCCAGTTCTTC; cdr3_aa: CASSEKETQFF
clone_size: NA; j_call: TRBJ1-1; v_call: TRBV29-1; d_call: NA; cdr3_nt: TGCAGCGTTGGTCGCCGGGAGGGCACTGAAGCTTTCTTT; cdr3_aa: CSVGRREGTEAFF
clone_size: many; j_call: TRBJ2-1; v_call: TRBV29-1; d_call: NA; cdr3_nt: TGCAGCGTTGGATTGACAAAAAAAAACCCCAACAATGAGCAGTTCTTC; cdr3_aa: CSVGLTKKNPNNEQFF
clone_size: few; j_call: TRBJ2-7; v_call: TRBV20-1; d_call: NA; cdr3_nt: TGCAGTGCTAGAGGAGCAGCTGTAATCTACGAGCAGTACTTC; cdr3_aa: CSARGAAVIYEQYF
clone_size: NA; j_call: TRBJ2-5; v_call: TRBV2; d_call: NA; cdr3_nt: TGTGCCAGCAGGAGCGGGTCAGAGACCCAGTACTTC; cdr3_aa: CASRSGSETQYF
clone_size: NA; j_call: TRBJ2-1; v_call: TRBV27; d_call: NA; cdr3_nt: TGTGCCAGCAAGACACAGGTCAATTACAATGAGCAGTTCTTC; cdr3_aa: CASKTQVNYNEQFF
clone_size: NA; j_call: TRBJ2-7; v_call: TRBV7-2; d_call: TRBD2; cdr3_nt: TGTGCCAGCAGCTGGAGGCCGGGGGGCTCCTACGAGCAGTACTTC; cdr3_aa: CASSWRPGGSYEQYF
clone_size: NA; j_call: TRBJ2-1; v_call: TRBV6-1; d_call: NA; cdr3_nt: TGTGCCAGCAGTGCGCTTGGGGTTGGGGCACAGGGGCAGTTCTTC; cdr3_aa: CASSALGVGAQGQFF
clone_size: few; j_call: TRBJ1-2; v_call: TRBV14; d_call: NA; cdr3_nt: TGTGCCAGCAGCGTCGACCTTAACTATGGCTACACCTTC; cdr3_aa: CASSVDLNYGYTF
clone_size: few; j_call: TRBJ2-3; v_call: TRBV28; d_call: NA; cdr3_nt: TGTGCCAGCAGTCCCTCCCCGGGACTCGGGGGCCACACAGATACGCAGTATTTT; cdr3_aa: CASSPSPGLGGHTDTQYF
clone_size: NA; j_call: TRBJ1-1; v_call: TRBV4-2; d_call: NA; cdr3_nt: TGTGCCAGCAGCCTAACTGGGGGCGCGAACACTGAAGCTTTCTTT; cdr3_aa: CASSLTGGANTEAFF
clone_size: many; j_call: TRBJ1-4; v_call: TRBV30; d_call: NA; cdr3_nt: TGTGCCTGGAGTGTACTTGTGGAAAAACTGTTTTTT; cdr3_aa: CAWSVLVEKLFF
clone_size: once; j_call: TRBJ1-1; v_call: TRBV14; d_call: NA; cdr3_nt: TGTGCCAGCGGACAGTCCACTGAAGCTTTCTTT; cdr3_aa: CASGQSTEAFF
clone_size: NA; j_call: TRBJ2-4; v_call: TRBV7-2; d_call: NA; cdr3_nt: TGTGCCAGCAGCTCCCGGGACCGAATAAACATTCAGTACTTC; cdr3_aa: CASSSRDRINIQYF
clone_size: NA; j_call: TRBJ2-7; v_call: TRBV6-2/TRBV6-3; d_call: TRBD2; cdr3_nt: TGTGCCAGCAGTTCCGCGGGACTAGTCAAAGGCGAGCAGTACTTC; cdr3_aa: CASSSAGLVKGEQYF
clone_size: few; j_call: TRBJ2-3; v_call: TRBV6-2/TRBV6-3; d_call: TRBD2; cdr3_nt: TGTGCCAGCAGTCCCGGGACTAGCGGTTACACAGATACGCAGTATTTT; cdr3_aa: CASSPGTSGYTDTQYF
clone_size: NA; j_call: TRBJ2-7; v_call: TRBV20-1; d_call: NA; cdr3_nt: TGCAGTGCTAGAGTCACTAGCCGCGGGTACAATGAGCAGTACTTC; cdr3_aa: CSARVTSRGYNEQYF
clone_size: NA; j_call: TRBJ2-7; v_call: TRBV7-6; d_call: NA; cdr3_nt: TGTGCCAGCAGCGCTCTCCGGGACACTAGCTACGAGCAGTACTTC; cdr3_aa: CASSALRDTSYEQYF
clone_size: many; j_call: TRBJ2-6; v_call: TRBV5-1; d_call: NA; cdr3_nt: TGCGCCAGCAGCTTGATGGGACGGACTGGGGCCAACGTCCTGACTTTC; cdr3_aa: CASSLMGRTGANVLTF
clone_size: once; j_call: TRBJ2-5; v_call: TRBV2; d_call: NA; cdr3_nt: TGTGCCAGCAGGGCAGACTTCAGCAATGAGCAGTACTTC; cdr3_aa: CASRADFSNEQYF
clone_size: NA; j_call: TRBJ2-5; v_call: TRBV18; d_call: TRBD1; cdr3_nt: TGTGCCAGCTCACCCAATCCGGGACAGGGAGAGACCCAGTACTTC; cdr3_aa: CASSPNPGQGETQYF
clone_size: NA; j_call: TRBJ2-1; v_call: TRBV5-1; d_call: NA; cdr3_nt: TGCGCCAGCGGACTGGCGGGGAGCTCCTACAATGAGCAGTTCTTC; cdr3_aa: CASGLAGSSYNEQFF
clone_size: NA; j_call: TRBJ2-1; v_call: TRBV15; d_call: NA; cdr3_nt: TGTGCCACCAGAGGGAGGAGGGGGGGTTCCTACAATGAGCAGTTCTTC; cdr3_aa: CATRGRRGGSYNEQFF
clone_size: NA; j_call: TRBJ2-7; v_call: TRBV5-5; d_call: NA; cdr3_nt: TGTGCCAGCAGCTTGAGCCCCAACAATGAGCAGTACTTC; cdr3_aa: CASSLSPNNEQYF
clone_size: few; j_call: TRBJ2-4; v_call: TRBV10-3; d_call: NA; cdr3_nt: TGTGCCATCGGGCCGGGGCCTCCCATAGCCAAAAACATTCAGTACTTC; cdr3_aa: CAIGPGPPIAKNIQYF
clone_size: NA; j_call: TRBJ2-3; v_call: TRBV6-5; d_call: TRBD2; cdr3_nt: TGTGCCAGCAGTTACACCGGACTAGCGGGGCGCACAGATACGCAGTATTTT; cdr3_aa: CASSYTGLAGRTDTQYF
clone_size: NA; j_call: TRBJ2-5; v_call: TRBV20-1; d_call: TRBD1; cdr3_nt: TGCAGTGCTAGGACACAGGGGGCGAAAGAGACCCAGTACTTC; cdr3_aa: CSARTQGAKETQYF